These T cell receptor beta chains were read from a single sample in a study of human T cells and chemical hapten exposure. TCRdb re-called the RACE reads with MiXCR, one entry per CDR3 protein. The table has about 77,000 distinct CDR3 sequences, approximately 14% seen once. This sample comprised whole blood, obtained in connection with sensitization to the hapten diphenylcyclopropenone (DPC). All receptors come from a woman in her fifties or sixties with alopecia areata. Some clones in this sample may be carry-over from other donors' samples. Both conserved end residues are part of each CDR3. The D gene is left open where the match is weak. Some rows mark clone size as missing; the rest say once, few, many or name a class of expanded clone.

>once|TRBD2|TRBJ2-1|TRBV20-1
CSARVAGVGINEQFF
TGCAGTGCTAGGGTAGCGGGAGTAGGAATTAATGAGCAGTTCTTC
>NA|NA|TRBJ1-2|TRBV12-5
CASGTTAYGYTF
TGTGCTAGTGGCACGACGGCCTATGGCTACACCTTC
>many|TRBD1|TRBJ1-1|TRBV29-1
CSVGQGNTEAFF
TGCAGCGTTGGACAGGGGAACACTGAAGCTTTCTTT
>few|TRBD2|TRBJ2-3|TRBV7-2
CASSLEAGDSDTQYF
TGTGCCAGCAGCTTAGAAGCGGGAGATTCAGATACGCAGTATTTT
>few|NA|TRBJ2-3|TRBV15
CATSRDWVSRDTQYF
TGTGCCACCAGCAGAGATTGGGTTTCACGGGATACGCAGTATTTT
>many|TRBD2|TRBJ2-7|TRBV29-1
CSALAGAIHEQYF
TGCAGCGCCTTAGCGGGGGCGATCCACGAGCAGTACTTC
>NA|NA|TRBJ2-1|TRBV28
CASANGGPHNEQFF
TGTGCCAGCGCAAACGGGGGACCTCACAATGAGCAGTTCTTC
>NA|NA|TRBJ1-5|TRBV27
CASRGHSKGQPQHF
TGTGCCAGCAGGGGACATAGTAAAGGTCAGCCCCAGCATTTT
>NA|NA|TRBJ2-5|TRBV7-9
CASSYGEETQYF
TGTGCCAGCAGCTATGGAGAAGAGACCCAGTACTTC
>NA|NA|TRBJ2-4|TRBV29-1
CSGLQIAKNIQYF
TGCAGCGGTCTACAGATAGCCAAAAACATTCAGTACTTC
>few|TRBD1|TRBJ2-5|TRBV5-4
CASFVDGTGRETQYF
TGTGCCAGTTTCGTGGACGGGACAGGGCGGGAGACCCAGTACTTC
>NA|NA|TRBJ1-2|TRBV11-2
CASSSRTDPNYGYTF
TGTGCCAGCAGCTCCCGGACAGACCCAAACTATGGCTACACCTTC
>NA|TRBD1|TRBJ1-4|TRBV27
CASSLSQGVGEKLFF
TGTGCCAGCAGTTTATCACAGGGGGTAGGGGAAAAACTGTTTTTT
>many|NA|TRBJ2-5|TRBV20-1
CSARMTSGAQETQYF
TGCAGTGCTAGGATGACCTCGGGCGCACAAGAGACCCAGTACTTC
>few|TRBD1|TRBJ2-7|TRBV7-9
CASSNRQGSFDEQYF
TGTGCCAGCAGCAACAGACAGGGCTCCTTCGACGAGCAGTACTTC
>few|NA|TRBJ1-2|TRBV2
CASSVEQSYGYTF
TGTGCCAGCAGTGTCGAGCAGTCCTATGGCTACACCTTC
>NA|NA|TRBJ2-5|TRBV20-1
CSASEETQYF
TGCAGTGCTAGTGAAGAGACCCAGTACTTC
>few|TRBD1|TRBJ2-1|TRBV2
CASSTGGNEQFF
TGTGCCAGCAGTACAGGGGGCAATGAGCAGTTCTTC
>few|NA|TRBJ1-5|TRBV28
CASSLLLNSNQPQHF
TGTGCCAGCAGCCTCCTCTTGAATAGCAATCAGCCCCAGCATTTT
>NA|NA|TRBJ1-1|TRBV29-1
CSVETSGEAFF
TGCAGCGTTGAGACATCGGGAGAAGCTTTCTTT
>NA|TRBD2|TRBJ2-1|TRBV11-2
CASSARRAGGLANEQFF
TGTGCCAGCAGCGCCCGGAGAGCGGGAGGGCTTGCCAATGAGCAGTTCTTC
>NA|TRBD2|TRBJ2-7|TRBV5-1
CASSPNRTSGPYEQYF
TGCGCCAGCAGCCCCAACCGGACTAGCGGACCCTACGAGCAGTACTTC
>NA|TRBD1|TRBJ1-4|TRBV4-1
CASRPTGQNEKLFF
TGCGCCAGCAGGCCGACAGGGCAGAATGAAAAACTGTTTTTT
>medium-sized|NA|TRBJ2-3|TRBV10-3
CAISDRGLGTDTQYF
TGTGCCATCAGCGATCGGGGACTGGGCACAGATACGCAGTATTTT
>NA|TRBD1|TRBJ2-5|TRBV11-2
CASSSRYRGRQETQYF
TGTGCCAGCAGCTCGAGATACAGGGGGCGACAAGAGACCCAGTACTTC
>NA|TRBD1|TRBJ2-6|TRBV4-3
CASSQVTGTGANVLTF
TGCGCCAGCAGCCAGGTGACAGGGACTGGGGCCAACGTCCTGACTTTC
>NA|NA|TRBJ1-2|TRBV20-1
CSAAEGILGYTF
TGCAGTGCAGCTGAAGGGATTCTGGGCTACACCTTC
>NA|TRBD2|TRBJ2-7|TRBV5-1
CANATGTPGRVEQYF
TGCGCCAACGCCACCGGGACTCCAGGGAGGGTCGAGCAGTACTTC
>NA|NA|TRBJ1-4|TRBV19
CASSSASEKLFF
TGTGCCAGTAGCTCTGCGAGTGAAAAACTGTTTTTT
>few|NA|TRBJ2-2|TRBV20-1
CSASFGERSGELFF
TGCAGTGCTTCCTTCGGGGAGAGGTCCGGGGAGCTGTTTTTT
>NA|NA|TRBJ1-1|TRBV5-1
CASTLAGQHTEAFF
TGCGCCAGCACCTTAGCTGGACAGCATACTGAAGCTTTCTTT
>few|NA|TRBJ2-5|TRBV29-1
CSVEERGRSETQYF
TGCAGCGTTGAAGAAAGGGGAAGGTCCGAGACCCAGTACTTC
>NA|NA|TRBJ2-7|TRBV30
CAWSVSAGGLYF
TGTGCCTGGAGTGTAAGCGCCGGCGGCCTGTACTTC
>NA|NA|TRBJ1-3|TRBV2
CASSGRAGSSGNTIYF
TGTGCCAGCAGTGGTCGGGCGGGGAGCTCTGGAAACACCATATATTTT
>NA|NA|TRBJ2-5|TRBV5-6
CASSLALAQETQYF
TGTGCCAGCAGCTTGGCTCTGGCTCAAGAGACCCAGTACTTC
>few|TRBD1|TRBJ1-6|TRBV20-1
CSAPTGADLGSPLHF
TGCAGTGCCCCGACAGGGGCTGATCTAGGGTCACCCCTCCACTTT
>few|NA|TRBJ2-4|TRBV3-1
CASSPPGHIQYF
TGTGCCAGCAGCCCCCCGGGGCACATTCAGTACTTC
>few|NA|TRBJ2-3|TRBV6-1
CASSPGHTDTQYF
TGTGCCAGCAGTCCGGGACACACAGATACGCAGTATTTT
>NA|NA|TRBJ2-6|TRBV19
CASSWSGANVLTF
TGTGCCAGTAGCTGGTCTGGGGCCAACGTCCTGACTTTC
>few|NA|TRBJ2-3|TRBV11-3
CASSLDFPGGDLVTQYF
TGTGCCAGCAGCTTAGATTTCCCTGGTGGTGATCTGGTTACGCAGTATTTT